One T cell receptor beta chain is described in this entry. The CDR3 goes on 3 residues after the read ends, and that part is filled in from the germline J gene. Each participant carried one incident cervical HPV16 infection only. The V gene lost 3 bases and the J gene lost 7 bases, with 14 bases spanning the gap. This CDR3 has 14 residues. CDR1 SGHDT and CDR2 YYEEEE come from the germline V gene. The data were obtained in a study of T cells in women clearing cervical HPV infection. Across the study: Donors had HPV16-related CIN3 or worse; 2 had invasive cancer. HLA type could not be excluded as a confounder. Controls' single incident HPV16 infection cleared within 12 months without precancer.

Sequencing was performed with immunoSEQ multiplex PCR; in TCRdb, only in-frame clones are kept and a portion is missing. This listing includes tens of thousands of clones. Sequencing was done on a sample of blood buffy coat. The receptor was derived from a woman aged 18 to 75 with a cervical HPV16 infection that either progressed to CIN3+ or cleared (not recorded which). The V and J genes are TRBV5-6 and TRBJ1-5; D unresolved. The part of the CDR3 DNA that was read is TGTGCCAGCAGCTCTTCCACAGTACGACAGCCC. It specifies CASSSSTVRQP. The CDR3 as a whole reads CASSSSTVRQPQHF.